These T cell receptor beta chains were read from a single sample in a study of blood T cell repertoires in COVID-19. Measured with immunoSEQ multiplex PCR; TCRdb has only the in-frame clones, and not every one. Among fewer than 400,000 clones, about four fifths were seen once, and the ten largest hold 3%. What was sequenced was peripheral blood. The source is a man under 40 with active or convalescent COVID-19. Each CDR3 is given without its conserved first and last residue. The order of the fields is J gene, V gene, CDR3 protein.

j_gene: TRBJ1-1
v_gene: TRBV10-3
CDR3aa: AAVPGQGAGTEAF

j_gene: TRBJ1-5
v_gene: TRBV28
CDR3aa: ASSGGQGRGQPQH

j_gene: TRBJ1-5
v_gene: TRBV27
CDR3aa: ASSLRGRAQPQH

j_gene: TRBJ1-2
v_gene: TRBV30
CDR3aa: AWTRRGYGYT

j_gene: TRBJ2-2
v_gene: TRBV28
CDR3aa: ASRRGYTGELF

j_gene: TRBJ2-7
v_gene: TRBV24-1
CDR3aa: ATSDAGLNSYEQY

j_gene: TRBJ2-7
v_gene: TRBV12-5
CDR3aa: ASGLPGSSYEQY

j_gene: TRBJ2-7
v_gene: TRBV19
CDR3aa: ASSMGLAGGPGEQY

j_gene: TRBJ1-1
v_gene: TRBV2
CDR3aa: ASSEYSGNTEAF

j_gene: TRBJ2-2
v_gene: TRBV6-5
CDR3aa: ASSYSIGTNTGELF